This is a list of T cell receptor beta chains from one sample in a study of shared clonotypes between healthy human individuals. Here immunoSEQ multiplex PCR was the method, and the copy in TCRdb shows in-frame clones only, minus some. Of about 2 million clones detected, approximately 94% appear once; the ten largest clones hold 1% to 1.3%. Sequenced material: naive CD8+ T cells sorted from blood. Every receptor here comes from a man between 18 and 35 years old in good health. Both conserved end residues are part of each CDR3. The D gene is left open where the match is weak. A row's size may be missing; if present it is once, few, many or a size class.

CDR3 length: 15
V gene: TRBV9
J gene: TRBJ2-3
D gene: .
clone size: .
CDR3 DNA: TGTGCCAGCAGCCTAGGGAGGACAGACACAGATACGCAGTATTTT
CDR3 protein: CASSLGRTDTDTQYF

CDR3 length: 15
V gene: TRBV27
J gene: TRBJ2-5
D gene: TRBD1
clone size: .
CDR3 DNA: TGTGCCAGCAGTCTCTCCGGGACAGGGAGGGGGACCCAGTACTTC
CDR3 protein: CASSLSGTGRGTQYF

CDR3 length: 13
V gene: TRBV29-1
J gene: TRBJ2-5
D gene: .
clone size: .
CDR3 DNA: TGCAGCGTTGAAGATGGCAACCAAGAGACCCAGTACTTC
CDR3 protein: CSVEDGNQETQYF

CDR3 length: 16
V gene: TRBV9
J gene: TRBJ2-2
D gene: .
clone size: .
CDR3 DNA: TGTGCCAGCAGCCGAAGACGGGACCCGAACACCGGGGAGCTGTTTTTT
CDR3 protein: CASSRRRDPNTGELFF

CDR3 length: 13
V gene: TRBV7-8
J gene: TRBJ2-1
D gene: .
clone size: .
CDR3 DNA: TGTGCCAGCAGCTCGACAGAGTACAATGAGCAGTTCTTC
CDR3 protein: CASSSTEYNEQFF

CDR3 length: 16
V gene: TRBV4-3
J gene: TRBJ1-3
D gene: .
clone size: .
CDR3 DNA: TGCGCCAGCAGCCAACAGGCAGAGGGTGATGGAAACACCATATATTTT
CDR3 protein: CASSQQAEGDGNTIYF

CDR3 length: 15
V gene: TRBV30
J gene: TRBJ1-1
D gene: TRBD1
clone size: .
CDR3 DNA: TGTGCCTGGAATGACCCCGCAGGGGGTACCACTGAAGCTTTCTTT
CDR3 protein: CAWNDPAGGTTEAFF

CDR3 length: 15
V gene: TRBV2
J gene: TRBJ2-6
D gene: .
clone size: few
CDR3 DNA: TGTGCCAGCAGTGGGTACAGCTCTGGGGCCAACGTCCTGACTTTC
CDR3 protein: CASSGYSSGANVLTF

CDR3 length: 12
V gene: TRBV6-1
J gene: TRBJ2-7
D gene: .
clone size: .
CDR3 DNA: TGTGCCAGCAGTGTGGCAGGGTACGAGCAGTACTTC
CDR3 protein: CASSVAGYEQYF

CDR3 length: 16
V gene: TRBV27
J gene: TRBJ2-7
D gene: TRBD2
clone size: .
CDR3 DNA: TGTGCCAGCAGTCCCGGGACTAGCGGGAGTTTCTACGAGCAGTACTTC
CDR3 protein: CASSPGTSGSFYEQYF